Each of the 9 T cell receptor beta chains below was sequenced from the same sample in a study of blood T cells in healthy people across ages. A second PCR, run for about 6 to 11 cycles, used a sample-barcoded 5' primer plus a J-beta primer mix. A single record per CDR3 protein comes from TCRdb applying MiXCR to the 5' RACE reads. The sample lists 380,000 or so distinct CDR3 sequences, 45% to 65% occurring once. Material: blood. The receptors were gathered from a man aged 60 to 75 in good health.

This clonotype has just a few counts. V and J are TRBV7-9 and TRBJ2-7; D remains unclear. Germline V CDR1 and CDR2: SEHNR, FQNEAQ (reference sequence). This CDR3 comprises 12 residues. V gave up 1 base and J gave up 12 bases, with 13 bases separating them. The CDR3 region is CASSLVEAETYF. CDR3 nucleotides: TGTGCCAGCAGCTTAGTTGAGGCAGAGACGTACTTC.

This clonotype was observed a handful of times. The chain has TRBV7-9 and TRBJ2-1; TRBD1 aligns across 9 bases. This CDR3 spans 15 amino acids. Germline assignment: CDR1 SEHNR and CDR2 FQNEAQ (reference sequence). The V and J ends lost 5 bases and 6 bases, in that order; junction bases with no gene match: 8. CDR3 loop: CASSRGQGDVNEQFF. The CDR3 region has the DNA TGTGCCAGCAGCAGGGGACAGGGAGATGTCAATGAGCAGTTCTTC.

The chain joins TRBV20-1 to TRBJ2-1; D perhaps matches TRBD2 (6 bases). The J call may not be correct, given that the DNA end is closer to TRBJ2-7. The CDR3 consists of 14 residues. CDR1 and CDR2 from the germline V gene are DFQATT and SNEGSKA (reference sequence). DNA for the CDR3: TGCAGTGCTCAGACTAGTGGCTCCTACAATGAGCAGTACTTC. Its protein is CSAQTSGSYNEQYF.

Only a few counts were recorded for this clonotype. V gene TRBV27 combines with J gene TRBJ2-7; no definite D call. The CDR3 extends over 15 amino acids. CDR1 and CDR2 (germline): MNHEY, SMNVEV (reference sequence). The ends were cut back, 3 bases at V and 2 bases at J, with 14 bases in the middle. The DNA for the CDR3 is TGTGCCAGCAGTTTTTTCGGTAGCAGCACCTACGAGCAGTACTTC. Amino acids: CASSFFGSSTYEQYF.

There are a few counts of this clonotype. This chain uses TRBV6-2 or TRBV6-3 with TRBJ1-5; no reliable D call. The CDR3 contains 13 residues. V lost 4 bases and J lost 0, with 4 bases in between. Germline values: CDR1 MNHEY, CDR2 SVGEGT. The CDR3 is CASSFNSNQPQHF. CDR3 sequence (DNA): TGTGCCAGCAGTTTTAATAGCAATCAGCCCCAGCATTTT.

The chain recombines TRBV15 with TRBJ2-5, with D perhaps TRBD1 or TRBD2 (5 bases each). The CDR3 length is 12 residues. The V end was cut by 4 bases, the J end by 5 bases, with 8 bases between. Looked up from germline, CDR1 is LNHNV and CDR2 is YYDKDF (reference sequence). The CDR3 reads CATSKGTETQYF. The CDR3 coding sequence is TGTGCCACCAGCAAAGGGACGGAGACCCAGTACTTC. Variable domain in full (rest from reference TRBV15 and TRBJ2-5): DAMVIQNPRYQVTQFGKPVTLSCSQTLNHNVMYWYQQKSSQAPKLLFHYYDKDFNNEADTPDNFQSRRPNTSFCFLDIRSPGLGDTAMYLCATSKGTETQYFGPGTRLLVL.

This sequence joins TRBV29-1 and TRBJ2-1; D gene unclear. V was pared by 3 bases and J by 3 bases, with 9 bases between. This CDR3 has 13 residues. Germline assignment: CDR1 SQVTM and CDR2 ANQGSEA. The CDR3 region has the DNA TGCAGCGTTGACCCCGGCGGCTACAATGAGCAGTTCTTC. Its translation is CSVDPGGYNEQFF.

The chain carries TRBV4-2 and TRBJ2-3; 8 bases align to TRBD2. Germline assignment: CDR1 LGHNA and CDR2 YNFKEQ. The CDR3 loop spans 16 amino acids. Trimming cost V 2 bases and J 1 base; bases outside gene matches: 5. In nucleotides, the CDR3 is TGTGCCAGCAGCCAAATCGGGGGGGCCGGCACAGATACGCAGTATTTT. Translated: CASSQIGGAGTDTQYF.

This clonotype occurred a few times. This rearrangement joins TRBV20-1 to TRBJ1-3; a weak D match, TRBD1 (5 bases). Looked up from germline, CDR1 is DFQATT and CDR2 is SNEGSKA (reference sequence). Trimming took off 6 bases at V and 4 bases at J, with 10 bases between the two ends. The CDR3 spans 12 residues. The CDR3: CSARASGNTIYF. DNA for the CDR3: TGCAGTGCCAGGGCCTCGGGAAACACCATATATTTT.